This T cell receptor beta chain was identified during a study of cytomegalovirus exposure and HLA in healthy donors. The CDR3 is 14 amino acids. The germline V gene has CDR1 MNHNY and CDR2 SVGAGI (reference sequence). V shed 2 bases, J shed 7 bases, and the junction held 4 bases outside the gene matches. Findings of the study overall: Whilst most TCR sequences proved rare, a subset of public TCRs occurred across many donors. TRBV6-2, TRBV6-3 and some other V segments were unresolvable in 87-base-pair reads.

Use of 60 Vbeta and 13 Jbeta primers characterized the PCR. Repertoires were generated with immunoSEQ multiplex PCR, while TCRdb's copy carries only in-frame clones and drops some. Here the sample spans around 100,000 clones, about three quarters being singletons. In regard to this clone: Its matching antigen is unknown.

This chain uses TRBV6-6 with TRBJ1-4; 7 nucleotides match TRBD1. This clonotype was obtained from a male donor in good health and CMV-seropositive. The sequencing sample was made of PBMCs. In DNA form, the CDR3 reads TGTGCCAGCAGTTACGGGGACAGAGGTGAAAAACTGTTTTTT. It codes for CASSYGDRGEKLFF.